This record concerns one T cell receptor (beta chain) sequence. Antigen specificity is unknown. Clones were read by immunoSEQ multiplex PCR, and TCRdb kept only the in-frame ones, dropping some. This sample has roughly 35,000 clones, with 87% found just once. Germline CDR1 LGHNA, CDR2 YSLEER. Between the trimmed V and J ends, which lost 4 bases and 6 bases, there was a span of 10 bases. There are 14 residues in the CDR3. This entry belongs to a study of T cells in localized non-small cell lung cancer. The study's findings and limits: Appearing in adjacent lung were a median around 60 of the top 100 tumor clones. Uninvolved adjacent lung had more T cell clonality than any other tissue, topping tumor.

The receptor was isolated from a woman aged 35-75 years with stage I lung adenocarcinoma. V gene TRBV4-3 combines with J gene TRBJ1-6, with D tentatively TRBD1 (6 bases). Sequencing used peripheral blood, obtained before any cancer treatment. CDR3 bases: TGCGCCAGCAGCCTAGGACAGTTTAATTCACCCCTCCACTTT. As protein: CASSLGQFNSPLHF.